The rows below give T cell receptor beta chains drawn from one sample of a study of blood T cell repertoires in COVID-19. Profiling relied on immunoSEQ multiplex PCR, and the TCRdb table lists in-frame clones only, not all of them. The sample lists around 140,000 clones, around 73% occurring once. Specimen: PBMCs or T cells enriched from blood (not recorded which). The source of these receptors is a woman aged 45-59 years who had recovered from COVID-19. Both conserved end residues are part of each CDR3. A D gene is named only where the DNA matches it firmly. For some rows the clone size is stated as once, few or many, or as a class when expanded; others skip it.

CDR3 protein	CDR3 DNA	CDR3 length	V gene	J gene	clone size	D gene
CASSYDNSNQPQHF	TGTGCCAGCAGTTATGACAATAGCAATCAGCCCCAGCATTTT	14	TRBV6-5	TRBJ1-5	NA	NA
CATSDPDSNQPQHF	TGTGCCACCAGTGATCCGGACAGTAATCAGCCCCAGCATTTT	14	TRBV24-1	TRBJ1-5	NA	NA
CASSKDRGASGNTIYF	TGTGCCAGCAGCAAAGATCGGGGGGCCTCTGGAAACACCATATATTTT	16	TRBV21-1	TRBJ1-3	NA	NA
CASSSGIGNTRYTF	TGTGCCAGCAGCTCCGGGATCGGGAACACTCGCTACACCTTC	14	TRBV6-5	TRBJ1-2	NA	NA
CASGYRSIPEAFF	TGTGCCAGCGGTTACAGGTCAATCCCTGAAGCTTTCTTT	13	TRBV7-2	TRBJ1-1	NA	NA
CASSFGRGPYYGYTF	TGTGCCAGCAGCTTCGGCAGGGGGCCGTACTATGGCTACACCTTC	15	TRBV5-6	TRBJ1-2	NA	TRBD1
CATQGDNNQPQHF	TGTGCCACCCAGGGGGACAATAATCAGCCCCAGCATTTT	13	TRBV2	TRBJ1-5	NA	TRBD1
CASSPEGVRSYGYTF	TGCGCCAGCAGCCCCGAGGGGGTGAGGAGCTATGGCTACACCTTC	15	TRBV5-1	TRBJ1-2	NA	NA
CASTFSGDRGHEQYF	TGTGCCAGTACCTTTAGTGGTGACAGGGGGCACGAGCAGTACTTC	15	TRBV27	TRBJ2-7	NA	TRBD1
CASSPVTGGNEKLFF	TGTGCCAGCAGCCCGGTGACAGGGGGTAATGAAAAACTGTTTTTT	15	TRBV3-1/TRBV3-2	TRBJ1-4	NA	TRBD1
CASVGGGAEAFF	TGTGCCAGCGTAGGTGGGGGCGCTGAAGCTTTCTTT	12	TRBV6-6	TRBJ1-1	NA	NA
CASSPGPFTGSETQYF	TGTGCCAGCTCACCAGGCCCGTTTACGGGGAGCGAGACCCAGTACTTC	16	TRBV18	TRBJ2-5	few	NA
CAISEPSSYEQYF	TGTGCCATCAGTGAGCCCAGCTCCTACGAGCAGTACTTC	13	TRBV10-3	TRBJ2-7	NA	NA